The 2 T cell receptor beta chains listed next were all sequenced from one sample in a study of T cells after yellow fever vaccination. TCRdb reanalysed the 5' RACE reads using MiXCR and keeps one entry per CDR3 protein. Counted here are around 65,000 distinct CDR3 sequences, 5.5% to 7.5% occurring once; the ten biggest clones make up less than 2.5%. The source material was CD4+ T cells sorted from PBMCs, sampled more than 14 days after the first yellow fever vaccination. The receptors come from a man aged 18 to 29 who received the YFV17D yellow fever vaccine.

This clonotype has at least ten counts. The rearrangement joins TRBV12-3 or TRBV12-4 to TRBJ2-2; no clear D gene. Deletions cut 2 bases from V and 6 bases from J, with 7 bases between. This CDR3 is built from 13 residues. Here the CDR3 reads CASSLSRAGELFF. CDR3 DNA: TGTGCCAGCAGTTTAAGCCGGGCCGGGGAGCTGTTTTTT.

This clonotype was counted many times. This chain connects TRBV18 to TRBJ1-5; maybe TRBD1 (5 bases). Per germline, CDR1 KGHSH and CDR2 LQKENI. The CDR3 spans 13 residues. V was clipped by 2 bases and J by 13 bases, with 15 bases between them. CDR3 sequence: CASSPGDRGPQHF. Written as DNA, the CDR3 is TGTGCCAGCTCACCAGGGGACCGAGGTCCACAGCATTTT. The complete variable domain, with remaining parts taken from reference TRBV18 and TRBJ1-5, reads NAGVMQNPRHLVRRRGQEARLRCSPMKGHSHVYWYRQLPEEGLKFMVYLQKENIIDESGMPKERFSAEFPKEGPSILRIQQVVRGDSAAYFCASSPGDRGPQHFGDGTRLSIL.